The entry that follows covers one TCR beta chain sequence. Its antigen remains undetermined. The input lacks base qualities; no much larger clone sits a single base away. This entry comes from a study of T cell responses to AZD1222 COVID-19 vaccine (dated by TCRdb to the early 2020s). In the study overall: Because spike-specific TCR depth and breadth did not differ between the two schedules, AZD1222 recipients who got a second dose at roughly 4 weeks were pooled with those who got a second dose at roughly 12 weeks. TCR sequencing covered 230 to 250 trial participants: around 210 given two doses of AZD1222 and 26 given two doses of MenACWY control vaccine. Trial participants were enrolled by age into subgroups of 18-55, 56-69 and 70-plus years, and around 150, 28 and 57 TCR-sequenced participants, respectively, were included in these subgroups. Beyond this particular receptor, the publication reports: Participants were mostly white British, with more females than males. The authors suggested clonal diversity may have been underestimated. Vaccine-associated CD4 TCRs spanned the whole spike protein, with dominant responses in regions 160-218 and 743-854. The 56-69-year group was small, and its depth increase did not reach significance, likely because of low power. Reportedly, almost half of the unique spike-specific TCRs recognized epitopes lying outside the regions that are mutated in the B.1.351 and B.1.1.7 variants. Because no samples from the day 14 peak response were available, repertoires could be characterized only after the peak T cell response. Conclusions about previously exposed vaccinees were limited because only six AZD1222 recipients were SARS-CoV-2 seropositive at baseline. A significant rise in spike-specific TCR breadth and depth was observed after two AZD1222 doses relative to day 0 and relative to MenACWY recipients.

V lost 5 bases and J lost 4 bases; the stretch between them is 8 bases long. The CDR3 spans 12 residues, from the cysteine through the phenylalanine. Of all the DNA, just the CDR3 is kept, 36 bases in frame from base 1. CDR1 MDHEN and CDR2 SYDVKM were looked up in the germline V gene. Taken with the paper, the label for time point translates to: baseline before first vaccination. The vaccinee samples were drawn from two UK trials, COV001 and COV002, one of which was a single-blind randomized controlled phase 2/3 trial testing AZD1222 (ChAdOx1 nCoV-19) in healthy adults. Trial participant PBMC samples were collected at day 0 and day 28 after the second dose for TCRbeta chain sequencing. The CDR3 regions of human TCRbeta chains were analyzed by immunosequencing. The paper's processing steps were these. TCRs in the repertoires were matched against a reference library of SARS-CoV-2-specific TCRs that had been generated with the MIRA antigen-specificity platform. Breadth was defined as the fraction of unique TCRs that were SARS-CoV-2-associated, and depth was defined as the fraction of total T cells that were SARS-CoV-2-associated. Using the MIRA data, each spike-specific TCR was assigned both to the spike region to which the TCR was reactive and to a CD4 or CD8 class. Log10-transformed breadth and depth values were compared by one-way ANOVA with Sidak's multiple comparisons tests. This is the immuneACCESS table as TCRdb keeps it, with only in-frame sequences that have V and J called. A part of the clones is gone; compared with another copy, unresolved V genes explain less than half, and the rest is unexplained. That table is the source of V, J and clone size, and D and trimming were worked out from the DNA. For this sample there are some 130,000 clones; over 85% appear just once. Around 3.1% of the sample belongs to the ten largest clones.

The source is an adult in good health. The source was peripheral blood, collected on day 0 of AZD1222 vaccination. The rearranged segments are TRBV28 and TRBJ1-2; there is no confident call for the D gene. The bases read TGTGCCAGCAGTCAATCGGGCTATGGCTACACCTTC. This translates into CASSQSGYGYTF.